This T cell receptor beta chain was sequenced in a study of shared clonotypes between healthy human individuals. Here immunoSEQ multiplex PCR was the method, and the copy in TCRdb shows in-frame clones only, minus some. Found here are about 1.5 million clones, roughly 98% of them singletons; the top ten hold 0.4% to 0.45%. Germline V gene data show CDR1 as MNHEY and CDR2 as SVGAGI. V lost 5 bases and J lost 3, with 16 bases in between. The CDR3 runs 15 residues. The V and J genes are TRBV6-5 and TRBJ1-2, with no clear D. The sample consisted of naive CD4+ T cells sorted from blood. Indicated subset: CD45RA+ positively selected. This clonotype was obtained from a man between 25 and 39 years old in good health. CDR3 sequence reads: CASSTPGGADYGYTF. CDR3 nucleotides: TGTGCCAGCAGTACCCCGGGAGGAGCGGACTATGGCTACACCTTC.